This T cell receptor (beta chain) was profiled in a study of blood T cell repertoires in COVID-19. Clones were read by immunoSEQ multiplex PCR, and TCRdb kept only the in-frame ones, dropping some. The repertoire has some 330,000 clones, 80% to 90% of them found once; the top ten carry 5%. This CDR3 is 15 amino acids long. Trimming took 6 bases from V and 0 from J, leaving 13 bases between them. Germline CDR1 is MNHEY and CDR2 is SMNVEV (reference sequence). Clinical histories supplied by participants themselves formed the basis of cohort assignment. The sequencing sample was made of PBMCs or T cells enriched from blood (not recorded which). This clonotype was obtained from a man between 25 and 39 years old who had recovered from COVID-19. The chain uses TRBV27 and TRBJ2-3; D may be TRBD2 (6 bases). CDR3 DNA sequence: TGTGCCAGCAGCCACCCGGGGGATAGCACAGATACGCAGTATTTT. Its protein product is CASSHPGDSTDTQYF.